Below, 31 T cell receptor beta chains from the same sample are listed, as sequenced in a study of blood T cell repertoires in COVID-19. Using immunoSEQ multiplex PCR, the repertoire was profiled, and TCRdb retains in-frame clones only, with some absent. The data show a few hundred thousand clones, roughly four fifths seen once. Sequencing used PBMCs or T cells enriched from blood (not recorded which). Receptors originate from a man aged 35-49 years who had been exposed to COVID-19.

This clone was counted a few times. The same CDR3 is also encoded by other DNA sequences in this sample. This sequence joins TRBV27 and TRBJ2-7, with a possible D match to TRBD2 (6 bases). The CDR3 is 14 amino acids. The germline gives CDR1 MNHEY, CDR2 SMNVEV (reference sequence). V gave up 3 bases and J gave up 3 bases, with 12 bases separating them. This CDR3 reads CASSFSGSGYEQYF. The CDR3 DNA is TGTGCCAGCAGTTTTTCCGGGAGCGGCTACGAGCAGTACTTC.

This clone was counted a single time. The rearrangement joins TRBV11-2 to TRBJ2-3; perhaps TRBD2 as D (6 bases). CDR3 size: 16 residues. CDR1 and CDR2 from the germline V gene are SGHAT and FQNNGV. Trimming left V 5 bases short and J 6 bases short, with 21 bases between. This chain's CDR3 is CASSQRTGETGDTQYF. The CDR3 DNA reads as TGTGCCAGCAGCCAGAGAACGGGGGAGACGGGCGATACGCAGTATTTT.

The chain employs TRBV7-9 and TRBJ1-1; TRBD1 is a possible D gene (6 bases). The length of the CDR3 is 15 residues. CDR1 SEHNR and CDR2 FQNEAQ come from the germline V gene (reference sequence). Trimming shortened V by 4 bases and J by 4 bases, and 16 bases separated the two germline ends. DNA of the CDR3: TGTGCCAGCAGCTCCAGTGGGGGGGCGCGCACTGAAGCTTTCTTT. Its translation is CASSSSGGARTEAFF.

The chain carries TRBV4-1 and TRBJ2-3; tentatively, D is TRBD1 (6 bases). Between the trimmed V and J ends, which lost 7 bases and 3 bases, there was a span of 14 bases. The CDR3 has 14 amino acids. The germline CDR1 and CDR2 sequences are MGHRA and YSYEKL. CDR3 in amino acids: CASKLDRVTDTQYF. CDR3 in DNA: TGCGCCAGCAAATTGGACAGAGTAACAGATACGCAGTATTTT.

The CDR3 nucleotides read TGTGCCACCAGTCCTAGCGGGAGATTTGGTGAGCAGTTCTTC. Translated: CATSPSGRFGEQFF. V usage is TRBV24-1 and J usage is TRBJ2-1; TRBD2 agrees at 10 bases. V was pared by 6 bases and J by 9 bases, with 7 bases of the junction left unmatched. CDR3 length: 14 residues. Germline V gives CDR1 KGHDR, CDR2 SFDVKD.

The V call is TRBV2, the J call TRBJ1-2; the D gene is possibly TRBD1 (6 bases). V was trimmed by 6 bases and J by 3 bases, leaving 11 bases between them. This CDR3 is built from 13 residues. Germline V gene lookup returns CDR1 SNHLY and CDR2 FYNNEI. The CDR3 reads CASSGDTHYGYTF. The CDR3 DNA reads TGTGCCAGCAGCGGGGACACTCACTATGGCTACACCTTC. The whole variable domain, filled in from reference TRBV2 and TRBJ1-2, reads EPEVTQTPSHQVTQMGQEVILRCVPISNHLYFYWYRQILGQKVEFLVSFYNNEISEKSEIFDDQFSVERPDGSNFTLKIRSTKLEDSAMYFCASSGDTHYGYTFGSGTRLTVV.

This CDR3 is CASSLAGTGEETQYF. The CDR3 nucleotides are TGTGCCAGCAGCTTGGCCGGGACAGGGGAAGAGACCCAGTACTTC. The chain carries TRBV7-6 and TRBJ2-5; 10 bases are shared with TRBD1. V lost 3 bases and J lost 3; bases outside the gene matches: 4. The CDR3 is made up of 15 amino acids. Germline CDR1 is SGHVS and CDR2 is FNYEAQ.

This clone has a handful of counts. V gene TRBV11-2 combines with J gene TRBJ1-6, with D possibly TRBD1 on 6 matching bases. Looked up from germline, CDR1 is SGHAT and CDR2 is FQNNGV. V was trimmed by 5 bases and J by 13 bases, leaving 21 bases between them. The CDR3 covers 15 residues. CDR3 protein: CASSRPGQNRVPLHF. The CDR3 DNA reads TGTGCCAGCAGCAGACCGGGACAAAATAGGGTGCCCCTCCACTTT.

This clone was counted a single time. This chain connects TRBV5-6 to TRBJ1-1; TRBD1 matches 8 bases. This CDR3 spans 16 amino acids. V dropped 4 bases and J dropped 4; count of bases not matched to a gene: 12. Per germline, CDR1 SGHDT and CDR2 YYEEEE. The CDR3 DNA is TGTGCCAGCAGCCGGCAGGGGGCGGGGTGGGGCACTGAAGCTTTCTTT. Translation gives CASSRQGAGWGTEAFF.

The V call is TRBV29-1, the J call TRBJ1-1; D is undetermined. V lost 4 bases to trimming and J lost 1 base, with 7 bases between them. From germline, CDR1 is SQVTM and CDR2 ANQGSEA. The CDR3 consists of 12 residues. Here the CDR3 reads CSVVRQNTEAFF. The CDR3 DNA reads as TGCAGCGTTGTGCGACAGAACACTGAAGCTTTCTTT.

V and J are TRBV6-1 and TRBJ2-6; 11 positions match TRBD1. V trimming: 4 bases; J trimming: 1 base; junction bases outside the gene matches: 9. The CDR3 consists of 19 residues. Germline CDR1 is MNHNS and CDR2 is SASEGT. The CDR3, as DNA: TGTGCCAGCAGTGGACAGTGGGGGACAGGGGGATCTGGGGCCAACGTCCTGACTTTC. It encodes CASSGQWGTGGSGANVLTF.

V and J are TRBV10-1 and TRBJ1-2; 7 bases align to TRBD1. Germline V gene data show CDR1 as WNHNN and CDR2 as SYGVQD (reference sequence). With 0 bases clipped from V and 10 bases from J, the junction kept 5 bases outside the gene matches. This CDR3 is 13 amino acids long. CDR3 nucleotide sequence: TGCGCCAGCAGTGAGTCCGGGACAGCACACTACACCTTC. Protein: CASSESGTAHYTF.

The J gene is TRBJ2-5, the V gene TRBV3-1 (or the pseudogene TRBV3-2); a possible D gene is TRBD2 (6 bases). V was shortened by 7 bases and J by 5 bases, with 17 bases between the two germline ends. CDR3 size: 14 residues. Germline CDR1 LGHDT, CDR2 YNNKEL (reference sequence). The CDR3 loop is CASKPGEVVETQYF. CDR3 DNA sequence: TGTGCCAGCAAGCCGGGAGAGGTTGTGGAGACCCAGTACTTC.

For the CDR3, the DNA is TGTGCCAGCAGCTCAAGTAGCCTTTATGGCTCCTACGAGCAGTACTTC. As protein: CASSSSSLYGSYEQYF. V gene TRBV13 combines with J gene TRBJ2-7; D not resolved. The CDR3 runs to 16 residues. The germline gives CDR1 PRHDT, CDR2 FYEKMQ (reference sequence). V lost 4 bases, J lost 0 bases, and 16 bases lay in between.

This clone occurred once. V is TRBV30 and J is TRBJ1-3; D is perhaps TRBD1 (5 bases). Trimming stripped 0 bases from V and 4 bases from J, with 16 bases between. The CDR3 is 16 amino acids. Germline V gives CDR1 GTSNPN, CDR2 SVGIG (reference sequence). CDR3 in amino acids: CAWSVTGQGVGNTIYF. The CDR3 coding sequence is TGTGCCTGGAGTGTAACTGGGCAGGGTGTAGGAAACACCATATATTTT.

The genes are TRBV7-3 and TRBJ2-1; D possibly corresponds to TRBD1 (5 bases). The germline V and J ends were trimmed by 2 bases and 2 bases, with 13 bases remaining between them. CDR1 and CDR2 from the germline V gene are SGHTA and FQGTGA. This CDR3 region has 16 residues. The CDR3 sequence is CASSLYGANPYNEQFF. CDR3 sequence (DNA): TGTGCCAGCAGCTTATATGGGGCCAATCCCTACAATGAGCAGTTCTTC. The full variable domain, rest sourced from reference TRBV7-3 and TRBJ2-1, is GAGVSQTPSNKVTEKGKYVELRCDPISGHTALYWYRQSLGQGPEFLIYFQGTGAADDSGLPNDRFFAVRPEGSVSTLKIQRTERGDSAVYLCASSLYGANPYNEQFFGPGTRLTVL.

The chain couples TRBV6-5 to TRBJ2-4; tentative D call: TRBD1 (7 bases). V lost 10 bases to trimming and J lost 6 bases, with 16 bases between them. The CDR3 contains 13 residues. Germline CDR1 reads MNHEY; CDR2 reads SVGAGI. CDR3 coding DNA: TGTGCCACCCGGGGGCAGGGGGGAAACATTCAGTACTTC. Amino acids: CATRGQGGNIQYF.

Here the CDR3 DNA reads TGCGCCAGCAGCTTGGTAGAGCCCCAAATTCAGTACTTC. Amino acid sequence: CASSLVEPQIQYF. This chain uses TRBV5-1 with TRBJ2-4; no reliable D call. Germline CDR1 is SGHRS and CDR2 is YFSETQ. V was cut by 0 bases and J by 10 bases, with 11 bases left in between. This CDR3 has 13 amino acids.

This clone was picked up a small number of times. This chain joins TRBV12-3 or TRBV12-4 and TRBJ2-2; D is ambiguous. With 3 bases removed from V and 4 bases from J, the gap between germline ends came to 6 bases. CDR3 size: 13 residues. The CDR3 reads CASSFGGTGELFF. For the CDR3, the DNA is TGTGCCAGCAGTTTCGGTGGCACCGGGGAGCTGTTTTTT.

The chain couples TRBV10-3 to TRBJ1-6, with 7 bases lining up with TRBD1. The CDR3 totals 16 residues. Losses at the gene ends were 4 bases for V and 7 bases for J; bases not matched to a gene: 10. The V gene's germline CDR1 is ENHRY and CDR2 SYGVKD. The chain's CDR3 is CAISVSGGQPNSPLHF. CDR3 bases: TGTGCCATCAGTGTCTCCGGGGGACAGCCCAATTCACCCCTCCACTTT.

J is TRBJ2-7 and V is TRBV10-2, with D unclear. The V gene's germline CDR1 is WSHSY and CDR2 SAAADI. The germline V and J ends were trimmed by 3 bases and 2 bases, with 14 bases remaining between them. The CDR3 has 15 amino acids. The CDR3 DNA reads TGCGCCAGCAGTGAAGTCCATTCTACTACCTACGAGCAGTACTTC. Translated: CASSEVHSTTYEQYF.

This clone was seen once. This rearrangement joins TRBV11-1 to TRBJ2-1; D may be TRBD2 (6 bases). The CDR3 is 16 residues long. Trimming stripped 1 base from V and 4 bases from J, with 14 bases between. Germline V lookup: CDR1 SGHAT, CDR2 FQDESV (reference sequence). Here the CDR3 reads CASSLVGGLGYNEQFF. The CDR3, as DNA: TGTGCCAGCAGCTTAGTTGGGGGGTTAGGTTACAATGAGCAGTTCTTC.

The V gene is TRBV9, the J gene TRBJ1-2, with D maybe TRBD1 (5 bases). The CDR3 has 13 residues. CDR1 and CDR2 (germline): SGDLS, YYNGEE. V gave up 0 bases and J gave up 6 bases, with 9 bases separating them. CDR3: CASSVAGGDGYTF. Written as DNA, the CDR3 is TGTGCCAGCAGCGTAGCGGGGGGGGATGGCTACACCTTC. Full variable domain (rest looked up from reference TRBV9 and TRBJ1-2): DSGVTQTPKHLITATGQRVTLRCSPRSGDLSVYWYQQSLDQGLQFLIQYYNGEERAKGNILERFSAQQFPDLHSELNLSSLELGDSALYFCASSVAGGDGYTFGSGTRLTVV.

CDR3: CASSLAGGGRGYNEQFF. The CDR3 DNA is TGTGCCAGCAGCTTAGCTGGCGGCGGGAGAGGATACAATGAGCAGTTCTTC. The chain links TRBV7-6 to TRBJ2-1; 7 nucleotides match TRBD2. The CDR3 loop spans 17 amino acids. From germline, CDR1 is SGHVS and CDR2 FNYEAQ. V shed 0 bases, J shed 4 bases, and the junction held 9 bases outside the gene matches. Drawing the rest from reference TRBV7-6 and TRBJ2-1, the complete variable domain is GAGVSQSPRYKVTKRGQDVALRCDPISGHVSLYWYRQALGQGPEFLTYFNYEAQQDKSGLPNDRFSAERPEGSISTLTIQRTEQRDSAMYRCASSLAGGGRGYNEQFFGPGTRLTVL.

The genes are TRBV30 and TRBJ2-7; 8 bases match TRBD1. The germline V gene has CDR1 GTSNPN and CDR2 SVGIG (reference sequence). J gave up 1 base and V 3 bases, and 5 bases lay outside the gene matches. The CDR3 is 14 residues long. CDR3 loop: CAWRGDRSSYEQYF. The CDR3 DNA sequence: TGTGCCTGGAGGGGGGACAGGAGTTCCTACGAGCAGTACTTC.

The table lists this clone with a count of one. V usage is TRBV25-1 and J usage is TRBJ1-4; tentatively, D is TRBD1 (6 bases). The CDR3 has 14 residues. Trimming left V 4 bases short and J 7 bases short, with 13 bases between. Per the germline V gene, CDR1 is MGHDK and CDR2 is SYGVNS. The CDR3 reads CASSAGVGGEKLFF. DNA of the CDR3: TGTGCCAGCAGTGCAGGGGTGGGTGGTGAAAAACTGTTTTTT.

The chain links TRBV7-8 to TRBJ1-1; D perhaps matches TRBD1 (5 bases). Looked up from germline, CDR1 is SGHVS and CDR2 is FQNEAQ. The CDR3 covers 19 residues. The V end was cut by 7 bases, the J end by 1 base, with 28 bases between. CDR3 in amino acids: CASKPLRDLYVQSNTEAFF. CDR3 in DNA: TGTGCCAGCAAACCGCTCCGGGACTTGTACGTCCAGTCGAACACTGAAGCTTTCTTT.

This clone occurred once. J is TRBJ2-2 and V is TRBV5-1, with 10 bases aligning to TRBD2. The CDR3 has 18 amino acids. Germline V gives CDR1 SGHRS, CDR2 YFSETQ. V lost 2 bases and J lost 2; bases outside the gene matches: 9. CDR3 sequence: CASSLIVRTSGNTGELFF. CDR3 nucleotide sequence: TGCGCCAGCAGCTTAATAGTCCGGACTAGCGGAAACACCGGGGAGCTGTTTTTT.

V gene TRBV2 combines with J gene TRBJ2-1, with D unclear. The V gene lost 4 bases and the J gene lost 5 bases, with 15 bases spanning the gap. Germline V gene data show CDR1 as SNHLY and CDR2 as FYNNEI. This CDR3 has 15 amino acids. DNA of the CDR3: TGTGCCAGCAGTGTCGGTTCGCCGCGGAACAATGAGCAGTTCTTC. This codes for CASSVGSPRNNEQFF.

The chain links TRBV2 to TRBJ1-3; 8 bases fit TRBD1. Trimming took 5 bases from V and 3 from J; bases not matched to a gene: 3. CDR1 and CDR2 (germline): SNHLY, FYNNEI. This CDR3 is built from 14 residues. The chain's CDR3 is CASSMTGDGNTIYF. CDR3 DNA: TGTGCCAGCAGTATGACAGGGGATGGAAACACCATATATTTT.

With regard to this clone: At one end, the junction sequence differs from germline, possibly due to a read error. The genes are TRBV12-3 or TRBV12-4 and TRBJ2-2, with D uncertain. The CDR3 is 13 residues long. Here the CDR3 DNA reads TGTGCCAGCACCGCTACGAACCCCGGGGAGCTGTTTTTT. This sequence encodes CASTATNPGELFF.